This entry lists 18 T cell receptor beta chains sequenced from one sample in a study of T cells in Graves' hyperthyroidism and ophthalmopathy. The source material, RNA transcripts, was used to amplify TCR beta CDR3 regions. With the HTBI primer set, the TCR CDR3 went through a first round of RT-PCR. One entry per CDR3 protein, called by TCRdb with MiXCR from the multiplex PCR reads. The sample gives some 720,000 distinct CDR3 sequences, 16% of which show up once; about 8.4% is in the top ten. Sample: blood. These receptors originate from a man younger than 30 with Graves' hyperthyroidism.

This clonotype was observed many times. The chain employs TRBV29-1 and TRBJ2-1; no clear D. CDR1 SQVTM and CDR2 ANQGSEA come from the germline V gene. This CDR3 region has 13 residues. Trimming removed 1 base at V and 5 bases at J, with 9 bases between. The CDR3 DNA follows: TGCAGCGTTGAAGGGTTCTCAAACAATGAGCAGTTCTTC. Residues: CSVEGFSNNEQFF.

There are many counts of this clonotype. In DNA, the CDR3 is TGTGCCAGCTCACCCAACCGGGACACCTACGAGCAGTACTTC. Amino acid sequence: CASSPNRDTYEQYF. The chain uses TRBV18 and TRBJ2-7, with TRBD1 as a possible D gene (6 bases). This CDR3 region has 14 residues. The V gene's germline CDR1 is KGHSH and CDR2 LQKENI. Between the trimmed V and J ends, which lost 3 bases and 2 bases, there was a span of 11 bases.

This clonotype has only a few counts. The chain uses TRBV28 and TRBJ1-2; TRBD1 matches at 9 bases. This CDR3 is 16 amino acids long. Looked up from germline, CDR1 is MDHEN and CDR2 is SYDVKM. Trimming took 3 bases from V and 7 from J; bases not matched to a gene: 12. The CDR3 DNA sequence: TGTGCCAGCAGTTTCTTTGACAGGGGGGCTTCGGCTGGCTACACCTTC. This translates into CASSFFDRGASAGYTF.

This clonotype was seen more than once but under ten times. The chain employs TRBV29-1 and TRBJ2-5, with TRBD2 matching 7 bases. Unmatched junction bases numbered 6, after V lost 5 bases and J lost 3 bases. Germline V lookup: CDR1 SQVTM, CDR2 ANQGSEA. CDR3 length equals 13 residues. CDR3 protein: CSVLEAGEETQYF. Here the CDR3 DNA reads TGCAGCGTTTTGGAGGCGGGAGAAGAGACCCAGTACTTC.

The CDR3 DNA sequence: TGTGCCAGCAGCCAAGAAGGGACCTACGAGCAGTACTTC. This codes for CASSQEGTYEQYF. The chain combines TRBV3-1 with TRBJ2-7; D remains unclear. CDR3 length equals 13 residues. Trimming took off 0 bases at V and 2 bases at J, with 5 bases between the two ends. Germline V gene sequence: CDR1 LGHDT, CDR2 YNNKEL (reference sequence).

This clonotype has ten or more counts. This sequence joins TRBV28 and TRBJ2-5, with D unclear. Trimming shortened V by 6 bases and J by 5 bases, and 7 bases separated the two germline ends. CDR1 is MDHEN, CDR2 SYDVKM, per germline. The CDR3 loop spans 11 amino acids. The CDR3 DNA is TGTGCCAGCAGCTCCTTTGAGACCCAGTACTTC. Translated: CASSSFETQYF.

To note about this clonotype: Just one base apart from a much larger clone, this may be a read error. The chain combines TRBV27 with TRBJ2-7; a weak D match, TRBD2 (6 bases). This CDR3 is built from 15 residues. The germline gives CDR1 MNHEY, CDR2 SMNVEV (reference sequence). Between the trimmed V and J ends, which lost 6 bases and 6 bases, there was a span of 21 bases. The CDR3 DNA sequence: TGTGCCAGCAGGTCGACTAGAGGGAGCATGGGCGAGCAGTACTTC. This gives the protein CASRSTRGSMGEQYF.

At least ten counts were recorded for this clonotype. The chain is built from TRBV6-1 and TRBJ1-1; D ambiguous. The length of the CDR3 is 12 residues. Trimming removed 3 bases at V and 9 bases at J, with 11 bases between. Germline assignment: CDR1 MNHNS and CDR2 SASEGT. CDR3 DNA sequence: TGTGCCAGCAGTGAGATCCAGAAGAAAGCTTTCTTT. It is translated as CASSEIQKKAFF.

Many counts were recorded for this clonotype. This rearrangement joins TRBV7-2 to TRBJ2-7, with D perhaps TRBD1 (5 bases). V was shortened by 5 bases and J by 7 bases, with 18 bases between the two germline ends. In germline, CDR1 is SGHTA, CDR2 FQGNSA. This CDR3 region has 14 residues. The CDR3 sequence: CASSGRLAKGEQYF. The CDR3 coding sequence is TGTGCCAGCAGCGGCAGGTTAGCCAAGGGGGAGCAGTACTTC.

CDR3 nucleotide sequence: TGTGCCAGCAGACCGACAGGGGGCCACAATCAGCCCCAGCATTTT. Protein product: CASRPTGGHNQPQHF. The gene calls are TRBV6-1 and TRBJ1-5; 10 nucleotides line up with TRBD1. Germline V lookup: CDR1 MNHNS, CDR2 SASEGT. There are 15 residues in the CDR3. V shed 6 bases, J shed 3 bases, and the junction held 5 bases outside the gene matches.

This clonotype was observed a handful of times. The V gene is TRBV28, the J gene TRBJ2-3; a weak D match, TRBD2 (5 bases). The CDR3 totals 13 residues. The germline gives CDR1 MDHEN, CDR2 SYDVKM. Trimming removed 8 bases from V and 6 bases from J, with 15 bases in between. The CDR3 loop is CASGGPSGDTQYF. CDR3 bases: TGTGCCAGCGGAGGCCCGAGTGGGGATACGCAGTATTTT. Supplemented by reference TRBV28 and TRBJ2-3, the full variable domain reads DVKVTQSSRYLVKRTGEKVFLECVQDMDHENMFWYRQDPGLGLRLIYFSYDVKMKEKGDIPEGYSVSREKKERFSLILESASTNQTSMYLCASGGPSGDTQYFGPGTRLTVL.

The chain uses TRBV12-3 or TRBV12-4 and TRBJ1-4, with D unresolved. The germline V and J ends were trimmed by 3 bases and 0 bases, with 8 bases remaining between them. The CDR3 covers 15 residues. For the CDR3, the DNA is TGTGCCAGCAGTTTCGCAGACACAACTAATGAAAAACTGTTTTTT. Encoded protein: CASSFADTTNEKLFF.

This clonotype was observed many times. The chain couples TRBV15 to TRBJ2-5; D gene uncertain. The CDR3 spans 14 residues. CDR1 is LNHNV, CDR2 YYDKDF, per germline (reference sequence). V was clipped by 2 bases and J by 2 bases, with 9 bases between them. The CDR3 is CATSRSGHQETQYF. The CDR3 bases are TGTGCCACCAGCAGATCGGGCCATCAAGAGACCCAGTACTTC.

The rearrangement joins TRBV5-1 to TRBJ2-5; D perhaps matches TRBD1 (6 bases). The germline V gene encodes CDR1 SGHRS and CDR2 YFSETQ. The CDR3 has 14 residues. V lost 4 bases and J lost 1, with 11 bases in between. The CDR3 DNA is TGCGCCAGCAGCGCGCAGGGGCCCCAAGAGACCCAGTACTTC. Its translation: CASSAQGPQETQYF.

This clonotype was seen more than once but under ten times. The V gene is TRBV24-1, the J gene TRBJ2-3, with 8 bases fitting TRBD2. After removal of 2 bases from V and 3 bases from J, the junction contained 6 bases not matched to a gene. The CDR3 sequence is 16 residues long. The germline gives CDR1 KGHDR, CDR2 SFDVKD. CDR3 sequence (DNA): TGTGCCACCAGTGATTGGGCGGGAGGTAAGACAGATACGCAGTATTTT. Amino acid sequence: CATSDWAGGKTDTQYF.

On this clonotype itself: Given a much more abundant clone one base away, this may be a read error. J is TRBJ2-7 and V is TRBV20-1; 9 bases are shared with TRBD2. The germline CDR1 and CDR2 sequences are DFQATT and SNEGSKA (reference sequence). The CDR3 runs to 17 residues. The CDR3, as DNA: TGCAGTGCTACACGAGGTAGCGGGAGATTGGGGGCCTACGGGCAGTACTTC. It specifies CSATRGSGRLGAYGQYF.

The rearrangement links TRBV24-1 to TRBJ1-5, with TRBD1 identical over 7 bases. In germline, CDR1 is KGHDR, CDR2 SFDVKD. This CDR3 is built from 15 residues. V shed 2 bases, J shed 2 bases, and the junction held 2 bases outside the gene matches. The CDR3 is CATSDSDRGNQPQHF. CDR3 DNA sequence: TGTGCCACCAGTGATTCCGACAGGGGCAATCAGCCCCAGCATTTT.

In this sample, this clonotype turned up a few times. J is TRBJ2-7 and V is TRBV19, with 7 bases identical to TRBD2. CDR3 length: 17 amino acids. The junction had 18 bases not matched to a gene; V was cut back by 3 bases and J by 7 bases. CDR1 and CDR2 (germline): LNHDA, SQIVND (reference sequence). CDR3: CASSMGRTRPSLGEQYF. The DNA of the CDR3 is TGTGCCAGTAGTATGGGTCGGACTAGGCCCTCTCTGGGGGAGCAGTACTTC.